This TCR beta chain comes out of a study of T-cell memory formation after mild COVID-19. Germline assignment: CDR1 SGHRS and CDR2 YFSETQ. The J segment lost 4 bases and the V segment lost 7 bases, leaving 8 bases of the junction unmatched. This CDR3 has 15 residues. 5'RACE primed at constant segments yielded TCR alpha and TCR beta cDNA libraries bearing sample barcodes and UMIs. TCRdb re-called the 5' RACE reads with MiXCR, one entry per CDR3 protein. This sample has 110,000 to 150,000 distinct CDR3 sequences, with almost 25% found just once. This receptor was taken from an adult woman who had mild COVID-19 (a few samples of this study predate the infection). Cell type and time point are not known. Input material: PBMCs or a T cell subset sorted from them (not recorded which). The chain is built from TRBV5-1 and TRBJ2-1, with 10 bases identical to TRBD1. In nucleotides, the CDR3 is TGCGCCAGCGGCGAAGGGACAGGGGTTTACAATGAGCAGTTCTTC. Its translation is CASGEGTGVYNEQFF.